The rows below give T cell receptor beta chains drawn from one sample of a study of CD8+ T cells in alopecia areata. Clones were read by immunoSEQ multiplex PCR, and TCRdb kept only the in-frame ones, dropping some. The sample carries approximately 190,000 clones, 55% to 70% recorded once. This specimen consisted of CD4+ T cells sorted from blood, obtained at week 24, from a patient treated with tofacitinib. These receptors all stem from a human donor with alopecia areata. CDR3s include the opening cysteine and the closing phenylalanine or tryptophan. Fields, in order: V gene, D gene, J gene, clone size, CDR3 protein, CDR3 DNA. A D gene is named only where the DNA matches it firmly. Expanded clones get a size class; other rows say once, few or many, or leave the size out.

>TRBV7-2|NA|TRBJ2-3|few
CASSFYGGMTDTQYF
TGTGCCAGCAGCTTTTACGGCGGGATGACAGATACGCAGTATTTT
>TRBV5-1|NA|TRBJ1-2|NA
CASSLDPVNYGYTF
TGCGCCAGCAGCCTGGACCCCGTTAACTATGGCTACACCTTC
>TRBV11-2|TRBD1|TRBJ1-6|NA
CASSRDREGSPLHF
TGTGCCAGCAGCAGAGACAGGGAAGGATCACCCCTCCACTTT
>TRBV15|NA|TRBJ2-5|NA
CATSRDSKDRETQYF
TGTGCCACCAGCAGAGATAGTAAGGATCGGGAGACCCAGTACTTC
>TRBV5-1|NA|TRBJ2-5|few
CASSLSRVSSVLQETQYF
TGCGCCAGCAGCTTGAGTAGGGTCTCCTCGGTCCTTCAAGAGACCCAGTACTTC
>TRBV13|NA|TRBJ2-3|NA
CASSASGYTDTQYF
TGTGCCAGCAGCGCTTCGGGATACACAGATACGCAGTATTTT
>TRBV7-2|NA|TRBJ2-7|few
CASSWDWSAYEQYF
TGTGCCAGCAGTTGGGACTGGTCCGCCTACGAGCAGTACTTC
>TRBV25-1|NA|TRBJ2-1|NA
CASSESLNEQFF
TGTGCCAGCAGTGAATCCCTCAATGAGCAGTTCTTC
>TRBV15|TRBD1|TRBJ2-5|NA
CATSISGRRGRETQYF
TGTGCCACCAGCATATCAGGGAGAAGGGGGCGAGAGACCCAGTACTTC
>TRBV6-6|NA|TRBJ1-4|NA
CASSYAGVQEKLFF
TGTGCCAGCAGTTATGCAGGGGTCCAGGAAAAACTGTTTTTT
>TRBV23-1|NA|TRBJ2-4|NA
CASSQSGQLGDIQYF
TGCGCCAGCAGTCAATCGGGGCAGCTCGGGGACATTCAGTACTTC
>TRBV5-4|NA|TRBJ1-5|few
CASSLDPYSNQPQHF
TGTGCCAGCAGCTTGGACCCCTATAGCAATCAGCCCCAGCATTTT
>TRBV5-1|NA|TRBJ2-1|NA
CASSSGGGYTYNEQFF
TGCGCCAGCAGCTCTGGAGGAGGGTACACCTACAATGAGCAGTTCTTC
>TRBV6-5|TRBD1|TRBJ2-7|NA
CASRSPGQGSYEQYF
TGTGCCAGCAGGTCGCCGGGACAGGGGTCCTACGAGCAGTACTTC